Given below is one T cell receptor (beta chain) in context. Next came a second PCR, run for roughly 6 to 11 cycles, which used a sample-barcoded 5' primer along with a J-beta primer mix. Via MiXCR, TCRdb re-called the 5' RACE reads, giving one row per CDR3 protein. The table lists over a million distinct CDR3 sequences, almost 25% of them singletons. This CDR3 has 18 residues. Looked up from germline, CDR1 is SGHTA and CDR2 is FQGNSA. V dropped 1 base and J dropped 4; count of bases not matched to a gene: 7. The data are from a study of blood T cells in healthy people across ages. The sample was also linked to a second study, of T cells of mothers and their children.

This TCR was sampled from a girl aged 2 to 10 in good health. Specimen: blood. This rearrangement joins TRBV7-2 to TRBJ2-2; 12 bases are a match to TRBD2. CDR3 sequence: CASSLDPTSGGRTGELFF. The CDR3 DNA is TGTGCCAGCAGCTTAGACCCAACTAGCGGGGGGCGCACCGGGGAGCTGTTTTTT.